This T cell receptor beta chain is from a study of Graves' ophthalmopathy and Graves' hyperthyroidism. Overall study results and limits: Thyroid clonotypes that were expanded above 0.001 frequency mostly also appeared in blood.

Turning to this clonotype: Its antigen is not identified.

The TCR beta CDR3 regions underwent amplification from RNA transcripts. RT-PCR was first run with HTBI primers, then multiplex PCR in a second round. Using its own MiXCR run on the multiplex PCR reads, TCRdb lists one record per CDR3 protein. The sample contains 650,000 to 900,000 distinct CDR3 sequences, about 44% of which appear only once. Germline lookup yields CDR1 SQVTM and CDR2 ANQGSEA. Trimming stripped 2 bases from V and 9 bases from J, with 20 bases between. This CDR3 is built from 14 residues. The material sequenced was peripheral blood. The sequence was obtained from an adult man with Graves' ophthalmopathy. The chain joins TRBV29-1 to TRBJ2-7; D tentatively fits TRBD1 or TRBD2 (5 bases each). The CDR3 coding sequence is TGCAGCGTTGAACAGGGACGCCAGGGAGAAAGGCAGTACTTC. Translated, it gives CSVEQGRQGERQYF.